This T cell receptor (beta chain) is from a study of control samples from healthy donors and cancer patients. The method was immunoSEQ multiplex PCR; TCRdb's version includes in-frame clones alone and lacks a portion of them. The sample yields about 98,000 clones, roughly 86% seen once. This CDR3 is built from 13 residues. From germline, CDR1 is SEHNR and CDR2 FQNEAQ (reference sequence). The germline V and J ends were trimmed by 5 bases and 3 bases, with 11 bases remaining between them. Sample: blood. The sequence derives from a man aged 60 to 69 in good health. The chain has TRBV7-9 and TRBJ2-7; D is uncertain. CDR3 DNA sequence: TGTGCCAGCAGCCGTGTTCTCGGCTACGAGCAGTACTTC. Translated, it gives CASSRVLGYEQYF.